One and the same sample provided the 15 T cell receptor beta chains below, sequenced in a study of T cell changes during pregnancy in multiple sclerosis. Repertoires were generated with immunoSEQ multiplex PCR, while TCRdb's copy carries only in-frame clones and drops some. Among tens of thousands of clones listed, 90% were seen once. The sample was peripheral blood, taken after pregnancy. The receptors were gathered from a female donor in good health, enrolled as a control in a pregnancy study.

This chain links TRBV28 with TRBJ1-6; D gene ambiguous. Trimming took off 10 bases at V and 0 bases at J, with 10 bases between the two ends. Germline CDR1 is MDHEN and CDR2 is SYDVKM. There are 14 residues in the CDR3. The CDR3 sequence is CATYSNSYNSPLHF. The CDR3 nucleotides are TGTGCCACCTACTCAAACTCCTATAATTCACCCCTCCACTTT.

V and J are TRBV28 and TRBJ2-2, with D hard to call. CDR3 size: 13 residues. Between the trimmed V and J ends, which lost 4 bases and 3 bases, there was a span of 6 bases. CDR1 is MDHEN and CDR2 is SYDVKM in the germline V gene. The CDR3 reads CASSSLYTGELFF. The CDR3 DNA is TGTGCCAGCAGTTCTCTCTACACCGGGGAGCTGTTTTTT.

The rearrangement links TRBV19 to TRBJ2-7, with 14 bases aligning to TRBD2. In germline, CDR1 is LNHDA, CDR2 SQIVND (reference sequence). The V and J ends lost 8 bases and 7 bases, in that order; junction bases with no gene match: 19. This CDR3 spans 18 amino acids. The CDR3 reads CASAPRGTSGSNIREQYF. The CDR3 DNA follows: TGTGCCAGTGCCCCAAGGGGGACTAGCGGGAGTAATATACGGGAGCAGTACTTC.

The V and J genes are TRBV6-5 and TRBJ2-1; 8 bases align to TRBD1. Germline lookup yields CDR1 MNHEY and CDR2 SVGAGI. CDR3 length equals 14 residues. J lost 3 bases, V lost 6 bases, and 4 bases had no gene match. CDR3 nucleotides: TGTGCCAGCAGAAGACAGGGGAGCTACAATGAGCAGTTCTTC. As protein: CASRRQGSYNEQFF.

The rearrangement links TRBV28 to TRBJ1-4; 7 bases match TRBD1. The V segment lost 5 bases and the J segment 5 bases; nucleotides outside the gene matches: 8. This CDR3 has 15 residues. Germline CDR1 and CDR2: MDHEN and SYDVKM. The CDR3, as DNA: TGTGCCAGCAGTGCCCGACAGGGAGGAAATGAAAAACTGTTTTTT. This translates into CASSARQGGNEKLFF.

This sequence joins TRBV19 and TRBJ2-1, with TRBD1 matching over 10 bases. Germline CDR1 reads LNHDA; CDR2 reads SQIVND (reference sequence). The J segment lost 7 bases and the V segment lost 0 bases, leaving 3 bases of the junction unmatched. The CDR3 has 15 amino acids. The chain's CDR3 is CASSIDGQGVNEQFF. The DNA for the CDR3 is TGTGCCAGTAGTATAGACGGACAGGGGGTAAATGAGCAGTTCTTC.

V and J are TRBV7-2 and TRBJ2-7; 9 positions match TRBD2. The V gene end was trimmed by 5 bases and the J gene end by 5 bases; junction bases not matched to a gene: 10. From germline, CDR1 is SGHTA and CDR2 FQGNSA. The CDR3 sequence is 15 residues long. Here the CDR3 reads CASSRKAGGADEQYF. CDR3 bases: TGTGCCAGCAGCCGCAAAGCGGGGGGCGCCGACGAGCAGTACTTC.

This clone came up a few times. The V gene is TRBV6-1, the J gene TRBJ1-2, with 9 bases identical to TRBD1. Germline V gene data show CDR1 as MNHNS and CDR2 as SASEGT. The length of the CDR3 is 15 residues. Trimming removed 3 bases from V and 9 bases from J; junction bases left unmatched: 11. The CDR3 loop is CASSDKSGQGPSYTF. Here the CDR3 DNA reads TGTGCCAGCAGTGACAAGTCGGGACAGGGTCCCAGCTACACCTTC.

The rearrangement joins TRBV19 to TRBJ1-2; 9 bases are a match to TRBD1. The V gene's germline CDR1 is LNHDA and CDR2 SQIVND (reference sequence). J was trimmed by 4 bases and V by 4 bases; bases with no gene match: 10. The CDR3 is 16 residues long. The CDR3 loop is CASSNQDRGSLYGYTF. CDR3 coding DNA: TGTGCCAGTAGTAATCAGGACAGGGGATCACTCTATGGCTACACCTTC.

The chain couples TRBV4-3 to TRBJ2-3, with D possibly TRBD1 on 5 matching bases. The length of the CDR3 is 11 residues. The V and J ends lost 1 base and 9 bases respectively, with 5 bases between them. The germline gives CDR1 LGHNA, CDR2 YSLEER. As DNA, the CDR3 is TGCGCCAGCAGCCAAGGGGGCACGCAGTATTTT. Translated: CASSQGGTQYF.

This chain joins TRBV27 and TRBJ2-1; TRBD1 agrees at 9 bases. The CDR3 has 16 amino acids. Germline V gene data show CDR1 as MNHEY and CDR2 as SMNVEV (reference sequence). The V segment lost 3 bases and the J segment 4 bases; nucleotides outside the gene matches: 7. In nucleotides, the CDR3 is TGTGCCAGCAGTTTCTACTCACAGGGGGCTTACAATGAGCAGTTCTTC. Protein: CASSFYSQGAYNEQFF.

The rearrangement links TRBV10-3 to TRBJ2-7; 9 bases match TRBD2. The germline gives CDR1 ENHRY, CDR2 SYGVKD. The V gene end was trimmed by 11 bases and the J gene end by 2 bases; junction bases not matched to a gene: 10. This CDR3 comprises 14 residues. The CDR3 bases are TGTGCCTCCCGTACTAGCGGGTCTACCTACGAGCAGTACTTC. This gives the protein CASRTSGSTYEQYF.

CDR3 in amino acids: CASSVRTFGNTIYF. CDR3 nucleotide sequence: TGTGCCAGCAGCGTCCGGACATTCGGAAACACCATATATTTT. The chain couples TRBV9 to TRBJ1-3; maybe TRBD1 (5 bases). V was trimmed by 2 bases and J by 4 bases, leaving 10 bases between them. The germline V gene encodes CDR1 SGDLS and CDR2 YYNGEE. The CDR3 has 14 residues.

The V call is TRBV18, the J call TRBJ1-1, with TRBD1 identical over 7 bases. Germline values: CDR1 KGHSH, CDR2 LQKENI. After removal of 5 bases from V and 4 bases from J, the junction contained 4 bases not matched to a gene. The CDR3 is made up of 13 amino acids. The CDR3 loop is CASSKQGRTEAFF. The CDR3 DNA follows: TGTGCCAGCTCAAAACAGGGGCGCACTGAAGCTTTCTTT.

The chain uses TRBV11-2 and TRBJ1-1, with 11 bases aligning to TRBD1. CDR1 is SGHAT, CDR2 FQNNGV, per germline. The CDR3 covers 17 residues. With 6 bases clipped from V and 3 bases from J, the junction kept 12 bases outside the gene matches. The CDR3 nucleotides read TGTGCCAGCAGACGAACACCGGGACAGGGGGTTTACACTGAAGCTTTCTTT. As protein: CASRRTPGQGVYTEAFF.